The source of this T cell receptor (beta chain) is a study of blood T cell repertoires in COVID-19 (dated by TCRdb to between 2020 and 2021). For the wider study: Collaborator samples came from the United States, Italy and Spain and covered acute and convalescent phases of COVID-19. The material from the prospective study consisted of cDNA or gDNA derived from T cells, B-cell-depleted T cells, or PBMCs. The dataset comprised deeply sampled blood TCRbeta repertoires from subjects exposed to, actively infected with, or recovered from COVID-19. The repertoires were released in a freely available public database intended as a resource for research on the immune response to SARS-CoV-2. The samples were drawn from the first 160 participants of the ongoing ImmuneRACE study and from 950 to 1,500 subjects provided by 6 global collaborators. The sample metadata nearly always contained a de-identified subject ID, COVID-19 status, age in years and sex. Where available, HLA class I and class II types were obtained from metadata supplied by the sample provider rather than from assay-based typing.

TCRbeta CDR3 regions were amplified from genomic DNA by means of the immunoSEQ Assay, a bias-controlled multiplex PCR. Turning to the authors' computational methods: The number of nucleated cells in each sample was estimated from the amplification of reference gene primers within the assay. To quantify the absolute abundance of each unique TCRbeta CDR3 rearrangement, sequence reads were collapsed and filtered. Productive Simpson clonality was computed per sample as the square root of Simpson's diversity index over productive rearrangements. Imported from immuneACCESS, the table was reduced by TCRdb to in-frame sequences with V and J called. These copies leave out some clones; in studies compared against another copy, an unresolved V gene accounts for under half, and the cause of the remainder is not known. V and J calls and clone size are given by that table; D and trimming were obtained from the DNA. This sample lists 200,000 to 250,000 clones; 84% were detected once. The biggest ten clones account for around 2% of the sample.

The CDR3 runs 14 amino acids, cysteine and phenylalanine included. The read is trimmed to its CDR3 DNA, 42 bases read in frame from base 1. From a lookup of the germline V gene, CDR1 and CDR2 are SGHRS and YFSETQ. V lost 4 bases and J lost 2 bases; the stretch between them is 10 bases long. Enrolling through a virtual design, the prospective study's participants ranged in age from roughly 18 to 95 years and lived across more than 20 United States geographic areas. Cohort assignment in the prospective study relied on participant-reported clinical history from a screening survey and a study questionnaire. Recovered participants in ImmuneRACE Cohort 3 were defined as having two consecutive negative NP/OP PCR tests, clearance from a healthcare professional, or resolution of symptoms. Each participant in the prospective study had whole blood, serum and a nasopharyngeal or oropharyngeal swab collected by mobile phlebotomists. Additional blood draws and questionnaires over an approximately two-month period could optionally be provided by prospective study participants. Before DNA extraction, blood samples from the prospective study were shipped at room temperature or frozen.

Worth noting for this clone: No antigen is known for it. No base quality information exists; no much larger clone differs at one position.

Findings and caveats that apply to the study as a whole: How much clinical and demographic metadata was included differed by source and by participant, and the metadata was provided uncurated.

Recombination joined TRBV5-1 with TRBJ1-5; the D gene is possibly TRBD1, with 5 bases matching. The sample taken for sequencing was PBMCs or T cells enriched from blood (not recorded which). This clonotype was obtained from a man between 60 and 70 years old who had recovered from COVID-19. The sequenced DNA is TGCGCCAGCAGCGCAGGGTCGGGCAATCAGCCCCAGCATTTT. Its protein product is CASSAGSGNQPQHF.